These 2 T cell receptor beta chains originate from one sample sequenced in a study. The sorted Tregs were CD4+CD25+CD127-/low cells. TCRdb redid the calling of the 5' RACE reads with MiXCR, one entry per CDR3 protein. The sample carries 8,500 to 14,000 distinct CDR3 sequences, 27% recorded once. The material sequenced was Tregs sorted from a lymph node. The receptors originated from a female donor with breast cancer.

This clonotype appeared many times. The chain joins TRBV20-1 to TRBJ2-1, with 7 bases lining up with TRBD2. Trimming took 6 bases from V and 2 from J; bases not matched to a gene: 10. CDR1 and CDR2 from the germline V gene are DFQATT and SNEGSKA (reference sequence). This CDR3 region has 15 residues. Here the CDR3 DNA reads TGCAGTGCAAGTGGGCTTGGACTAGCCTACAATGAGCAGTTCTTC. Translation gives CSASGLGLAYNEQFF.

The chain couples TRBV6-5 to TRBJ1-1; TRBD1 matches at 7 bases. CDR1 MNHEY and CDR2 SVGAGI come from the germline V gene. This CDR3 has 15 residues. V shed 0 bases and J 3 bases; nucleotides not matched to a gene: 4. The CDR3: CASSYSTGSDTEAFF. CDR3 coding DNA: TGTGCCAGCAGTTACTCGACAGGGTCGGACACTGAAGCTTTCTTT.